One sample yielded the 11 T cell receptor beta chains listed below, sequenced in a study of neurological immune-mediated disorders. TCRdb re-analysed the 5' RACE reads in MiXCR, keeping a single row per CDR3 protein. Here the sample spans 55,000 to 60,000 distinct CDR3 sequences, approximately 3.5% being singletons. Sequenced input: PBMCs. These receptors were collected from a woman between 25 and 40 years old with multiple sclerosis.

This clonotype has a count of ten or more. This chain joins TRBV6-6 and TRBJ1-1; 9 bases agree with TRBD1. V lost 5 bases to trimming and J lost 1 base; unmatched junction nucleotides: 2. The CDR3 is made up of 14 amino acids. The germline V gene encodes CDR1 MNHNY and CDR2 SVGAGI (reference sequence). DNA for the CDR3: TGTGCCAGCAGTACAGGGGGCTCGAACACTGAAGCTTTCTTT. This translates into CASSTGGSNTEAFF.

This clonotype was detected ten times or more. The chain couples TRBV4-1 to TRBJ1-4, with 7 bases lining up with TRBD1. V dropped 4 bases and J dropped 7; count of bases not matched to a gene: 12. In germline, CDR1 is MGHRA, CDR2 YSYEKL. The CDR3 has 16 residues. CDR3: CASSRTLTGTAEKLFF. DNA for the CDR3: TGCGCCAGCAGCCGAACCTTGACAGGGACGGCTGAAAAACTGTTTTTT.

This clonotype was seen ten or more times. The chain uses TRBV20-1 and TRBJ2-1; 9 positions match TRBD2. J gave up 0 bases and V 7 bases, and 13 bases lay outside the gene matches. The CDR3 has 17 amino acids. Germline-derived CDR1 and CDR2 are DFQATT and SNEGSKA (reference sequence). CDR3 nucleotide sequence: TGCAGTGTCCCCATTGGGCGGGGGGGTTACTCCTACAATGAGCAGTTCTTC. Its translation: CSVPIGRGGYSYNEQFF.

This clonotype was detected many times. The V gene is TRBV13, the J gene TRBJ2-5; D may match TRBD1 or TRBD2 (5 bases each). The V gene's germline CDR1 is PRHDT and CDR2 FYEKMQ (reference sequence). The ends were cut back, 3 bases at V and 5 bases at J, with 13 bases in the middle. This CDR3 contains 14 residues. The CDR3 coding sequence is TGTGCCAGCAGCTTGGGGGATCGGGTGGAGACCCAGTACTTC. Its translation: CASSLGDRVETQYF.

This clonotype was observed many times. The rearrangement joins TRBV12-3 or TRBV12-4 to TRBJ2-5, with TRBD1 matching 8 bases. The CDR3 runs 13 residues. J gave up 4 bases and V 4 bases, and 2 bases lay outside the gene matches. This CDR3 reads CASSWTGRETQYF. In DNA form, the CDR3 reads TGTGCCAGCAGTTGGACAGGGAGAGAGACCCAGTACTTC.

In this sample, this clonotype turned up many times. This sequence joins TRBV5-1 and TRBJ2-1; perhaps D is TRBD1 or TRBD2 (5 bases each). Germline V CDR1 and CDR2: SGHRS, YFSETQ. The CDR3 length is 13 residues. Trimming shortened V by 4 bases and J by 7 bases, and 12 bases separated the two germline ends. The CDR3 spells CASSSAWGNEQFF. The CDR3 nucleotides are TGCGCCAGCAGCAGCGCGTGGGGGAATGAGCAGTTCTTC.

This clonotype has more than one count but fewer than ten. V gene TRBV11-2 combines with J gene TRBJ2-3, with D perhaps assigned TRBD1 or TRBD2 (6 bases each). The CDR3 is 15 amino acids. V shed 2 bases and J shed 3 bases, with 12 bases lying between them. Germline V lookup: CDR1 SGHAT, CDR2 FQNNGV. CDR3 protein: CASSLRGVRTDTQYF. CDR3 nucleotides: TGTGCCAGCAGCTTAAGGGGGGTGCGGACAGATACGCAGTATTTT.

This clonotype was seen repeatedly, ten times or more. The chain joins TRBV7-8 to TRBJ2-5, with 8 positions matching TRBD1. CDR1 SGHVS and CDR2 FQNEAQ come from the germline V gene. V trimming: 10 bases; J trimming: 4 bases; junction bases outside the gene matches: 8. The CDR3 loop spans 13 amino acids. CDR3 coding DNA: TGTGCCACCGGCAGGGGGCACAGAGAGACCCAGTACTTC. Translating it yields CATGRGHRETQYF.

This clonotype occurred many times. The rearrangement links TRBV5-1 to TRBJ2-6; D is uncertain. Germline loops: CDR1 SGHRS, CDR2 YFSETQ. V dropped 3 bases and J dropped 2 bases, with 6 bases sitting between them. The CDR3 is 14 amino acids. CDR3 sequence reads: CASSSAAGANVLTF. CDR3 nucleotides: TGCGCCAGCAGCTCCGCCGCTGGGGCCAACGTCCTGACTTTC.

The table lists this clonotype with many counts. Here the CDR3 reads CASSPSGAFLNEQFF. In DNA form, the CDR3 reads TGTGCCAGCAGCCCTTCCGGGGCCTTCCTGAATGAGCAGTTCTTC. The chain links TRBV9 to TRBJ2-1, with D possibly called TRBD1 or TRBD2 (5 bases each). CDR1 and CDR2 from the germline V gene are SGDLS and YYNGEE. Trimming removed 4 bases from V and 7 bases from J, with 18 bases in between. The CDR3 covers 15 residues.

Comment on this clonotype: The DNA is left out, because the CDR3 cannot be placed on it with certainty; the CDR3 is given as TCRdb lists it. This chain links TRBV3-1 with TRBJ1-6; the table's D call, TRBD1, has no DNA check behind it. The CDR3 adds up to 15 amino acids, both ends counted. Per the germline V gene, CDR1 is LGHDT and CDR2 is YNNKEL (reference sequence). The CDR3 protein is CASSQGVGVGSPLNF.